This passage covers 25 T cell receptor beta chains from one sample sequenced in a study of untreated major depressive disorder. Assay used: immunoSEQ multiplex PCR; TCRdb lists only in-frame clones, some missing. This sample has just under 20,000 clones, with 85% found just once. The sequenced sample was CD4+ T cells from PBMCs. Receptor source: a woman in her twenties or thirties in good health.

J is TRBJ2-5 and V is TRBV27; 9 nucleotides align to TRBD1. Unmatched junction bases numbered 4, after V lost 6 bases and J lost 5 bases. The CDR3 is 13 residues long. Germline V lookup: CDR1 MNHEY, CDR2 SMNVEV (reference sequence). The CDR3 reads CASSRGQGETQYF. CDR3 coding DNA: TGTGCCAGCAGCCGGGGACAGGGCGAGACCCAGTACTTC.

This clone was seen just once. This chain links TRBV5-4 with TRBJ1-4, with D unresolved. V was trimmed by 0 bases and J by 8 bases, leaving 11 bases between them. This CDR3 comprises 14 residues. The germline gives CDR1 SGHNT, CDR2 YYREEE (reference sequence). The CDR3 region has the DNA TGTGCCAGCAGCTTGGACGGAGGGCGGGAAAAACTGTTTTTT. This gives the protein CASSLDGGREKLFF.

The genes are TRBV2 and TRBJ1-3, with TRBD1 matching 9 bases. The CDR3 has 16 amino acids. Germline V gene sequence: CDR1 SNHLY, CDR2 FYNNEI. Losses at the gene ends were 3 bases for V and 0 bases for J; bases not matched to a gene: 3. The CDR3 region has the DNA TGTGCCAGCAGTGAGGGGACAGGGAACTCTGGAAACACCATATATTTT. Translating it yields CASSEGTGNSGNTIYF.

The gene calls are TRBV2 and TRBJ2-7, with D unclear. This CDR3 is 15 amino acids long. The V gene lost 1 base and the J gene lost 0 bases, with 10 bases spanning the gap. Germline V CDR1 and CDR2: SNHLY, FYNNEI. This chain's CDR3 is CASSEVGYSSYEQYF. The CDR3 nucleotides are TGTGCCAGCAGTGAAGTGGGATATAGCTCCTACGAGCAGTACTTC.

V gene TRBV30 combines with J gene TRBJ1-1; D is undetermined. CDR1 and CDR2 (germline): GTSNPN, SVGIG (reference sequence). With 1 base removed from V and 3 bases from J, the gap between germline ends came to 6 bases. This CDR3 is 12 amino acids long. The CDR3 spells CAWSGEDTEAFF. The DNA for the CDR3 is TGTGCCTGGAGTGGGGAGGACACTGAAGCTTTCTTT.

This clone has a handful of counts. The rearrangement joins TRBV25-1 to TRBJ1-2; tentative D call: TRBD1 (5 bases). Trimming pared 6 bases from V and 1 base from J, leaving 12 bases between. Germline V gene data show CDR1 as MGHDK and CDR2 as SYGVNS. The CDR3 loop spans 14 amino acids. For the CDR3, the DNA is TGTGCCAGCAGCCCGACAGCCGTTAACTATGGCTACACCTTC. As protein: CASSPTAVNYGYTF.

The chain couples TRBV30 to TRBJ2-2; 10 nucleotides agree with TRBD2. Per germline, CDR1 GTSNPN and CDR2 SVGIG (reference sequence). The CDR3 consists of 17 residues. With V trimmed by 1 base and J by 0 bases, 5 bases remained unmatched. CDR3 loop: CAWSAPGLASNTGELFF. CDR3 DNA sequence: TGTGCCTGGAGTGCGCCGGGACTAGCGTCGAACACCGGGGAGCTGTTTTTT.

The count of this clone is one. The chain carries TRBV7-9 and TRBJ2-3; 11 bases match TRBD2. V lost 4 bases, J lost 6 bases, and 12 bases stayed unmatched. This CDR3 comprises 17 residues. Looked up from germline, CDR1 is SEHNR and CDR2 is FQNEAQ (reference sequence). The CDR3 protein is CASSSPLAGGSRDTQYF. The CDR3 DNA reads TGTGCCAGCAGCTCACCTTTAGCGGGAGGGAGTCGGGATACGCAGTATTTT.

The chain is built from TRBV19 and TRBJ1-2; possibly TRBD1 for D (6 bases). With 9 bases removed from V and 8 bases from J, the gap between germline ends came to 25 bases. CDR1 is LNHDA and CDR2 is SQIVND in the germline V gene (reference sequence). The CDR3 has 15 residues. The CDR3 sequence: CASATDGRGAGGYTF. The CDR3 nucleotides are TGTGCCAGCGCAACAGATGGTCGGGGGGCTGGAGGCTACACCTTC. Based on the CDR3 plus reference TRBV19 and TRBJ1-2, the full variable domain is DGGITQSPKYLFRKEGQNVTLSCEQNLNHDAMYWYRQDPGQGLRLIYYSQIVNDFQKGDIAEGYSVSREKKESFPLTVTSAQKNPTAFYLCASATDGRGAGGYTFGSGTRLTVV.

The rearrangement uses TRBV5-1 and TRBJ2-7; 7 positions agree with TRBD1. V was pared by 2 bases and J by 4 bases, with 3 bases of the junction left unmatched. The germline CDR1 and CDR2 sequences are SGHRS and YFSETQ. The CDR3 is 13 residues long. The CDR3 DNA reads as TGCGCCAGCAGCTTAACAGGGGAGTACGAGCAGTACTTC. The encoded protein is CASSLTGEYEQYF.

V and J are TRBV27 and TRBJ2-7, with 9 bases that match TRBD1. The germline V gene encodes CDR1 MNHEY and CDR2 SMNVEV (reference sequence). The CDR3 spans 15 residues. Unmatched junction bases numbered 8, after V lost 7 bases and J lost 1 base. The CDR3 region is CASKHRGLGSYEQYF. Here the CDR3 DNA reads TGTGCCAGCAAACACAGGGGGCTCGGGTCCTACGAGCAGTACTTC.

The V call is TRBV29-1, the J call TRBJ2-6; a weak D match, TRBD2 (6 bases). Deletions cut 6 bases from V and 0 bases from J, with 12 bases between. Germline V gene data show CDR1 as SQVTM and CDR2 as ANQGSEA. The CDR3 extends over 15 amino acids. The CDR3 protein is CSVRDRSSGANVLTF. CDR3 nucleotide sequence: TGCAGCGTGCGGGACCGCAGCTCTGGGGCCAACGTCCTGACTTTC.

The gene calls are TRBV7-9 and TRBJ2-1; 11 nucleotides line up with TRBD2. CDR1 and CDR2 from the germline V gene are SEHNR and FQNEAQ (reference sequence). CDR3 length equals 13 residues. V lost 7 bases, J lost 7 bases, and 3 bases stayed unmatched. The CDR3 reads CASTLAGGNEQFF. DNA of the CDR3: TGTGCCAGCACATTAGCGGGAGGGAATGAGCAGTTCTTC.

V is TRBV4-2 and J is TRBJ2-5; D possibly uses TRBD1 or TRBD2 (5 bases each). The germline V gene has CDR1 LGHNA and CDR2 YNFKEQ. The CDR3 covers 15 residues. V gave up 1 base and J gave up 0 bases, with 9 bases separating them. The CDR3 loop is CASSQAGGYQETQYF. Written as DNA, the CDR3 is TGTGCCAGCAGCCAAGCTGGGGGTTACCAAGAGACCCAGTACTTC.

V usage is TRBV27 and J usage is TRBJ2-7; perhaps TRBD1 as D (6 bases). CDR1 and CDR2 (germline): MNHEY, SMNVEV (reference sequence). V lost 6 bases to trimming and J lost 1 base, with 16 bases between them. The length of the CDR3 is 15 residues. The CDR3 bases are TGTGCCAGCAGACTTCCAAGGGGGATGTCCTACGAGCAGTACTTC. Translated, it gives CASRLPRGMSYEQYF.

V and J are TRBV9 and TRBJ1-6, with D possibly TRBD1 on 6 matching bases. The CDR3 has 14 amino acids. With 4 bases removed from V and 7 bases from J, the gap between germline ends came to 12 bases. Per the germline V gene, CDR1 is SGDLS and CDR2 is YYNGEE. The CDR3: CASSLGHPNSPLHF. The CDR3, as DNA: TGTGCCAGCAGCCTGGGACACCCGAATTCACCCCTCCACTTT. Using reference TRBV9 and TRBJ1-6 for the parts outside the CDR3, the full variable domain is DSGVTQTPKHLITATGQRVTLRCSPRSGDLSVYWYQQSLDQGLQFLIQYYNGEERAKGNILERFSAQQFPDLHSELNLSSLELGDSALYFCASSLGHPNSPLHFGNGTRLTVT.

This sequence joins TRBV6-5 and TRBJ2-7, with D possibly TRBD2 on 5 matching bases. The V gene's germline CDR1 is MNHEY and CDR2 SVGAGI. Trimming shortened V by 6 bases and J by 3 bases, and 9 bases separated the two germline ends. This CDR3 contains 12 residues. Written as DNA, the CDR3 is TGTGCCAGCAGACCTGAGGGCTACGAGCAGTACTTC. Its translation: CASRPEGYEQYF.

The chain joins TRBV12-5 to TRBJ2-3; tentative D call: TRBD1 (6 bases). Trimming left V 2 bases short and J 3 bases short, with 6 bases between. CDR1 LGHNT and CDR2 FRNRAP come from the germline V gene. This CDR3 has 13 amino acids. Here the CDR3 reads CASGLTGTDTQYF. The CDR3 DNA reads TGTGCTAGTGGTTTGACAGGGACAGATACGCAGTATTTT.

V is TRBV5-8 and J is TRBJ2-7; D remains unclear. Germline-derived CDR1 and CDR2 are SGHTS and YDEGEE. This CDR3 has 13 amino acids. Trimming stripped 0 bases from V and 6 bases from J, with 10 bases between. CDR3 sequence (DNA): TGTGCCAGCAGCTTGGCCCGTGCGGCCGAGCAGTACTTC. Translation: CASSLARAAEQYF.

The rearrangement uses TRBV7-2 and TRBJ1-3; D might be TRBD1 (5 bases). The V end lost 5 bases, the J end lost 2 bases, and 19 bases lay between the germline ends. The CDR3 covers 17 residues. CDR1 SGHTA and CDR2 FQGNSA come from the germline V gene. The CDR3 sequence is CASSIGPPGTAGNTIYF. CDR3 coding DNA: TGTGCCAGCAGCATAGGACCACCCGGGACGGCTGGAAACACCATATATTTT.

The chain is built from TRBV5-1 and TRBJ2-3; 7 bases line up with TRBD2. The CDR3 contains 15 residues. The trim removed 3 bases at V and 6 bases at J, leaving 10 bases unmatched. Germline V gene sequence: CDR1 SGHRS, CDR2 YFSETQ. The CDR3, as DNA: TGCGCCAGCAGCTCACTGGGGCGGGAGAGGGATACGCAGTATTTT. Translating it yields CASSSLGRERDTQYF.

The chain links TRBV11-3 to TRBJ1-5; 7 bases match TRBD1. Germline V lookup: CDR1 SGHNT, CDR2 YENEEA. After removal of 9 bases from V and 9 bases from J, the junction contained 11 bases not matched to a gene. CDR3 length: 13 residues. The CDR3 DNA reads TGTGCCAGAAAGGACAGGTGGCAGGGGCCCCAGCATTTT. Amino acid sequence: CARKDRWQGPQHF.

The V call is TRBV27, the J call TRBJ1-5, with 7 bases lining up with TRBD1. The J segment lost 2 bases and the V segment lost 3 bases, leaving 4 bases of the junction unmatched. The CDR3 runs 15 residues. Germline loops: CDR1 MNHEY, CDR2 SMNVEV (reference sequence). This chain's CDR3 is CASSFRGQGNQPQHF. The CDR3 DNA follows: TGTGCCAGCAGTTTCCGTGGACAGGGCAATCAGCCCCAGCATTTT.

This chain connects TRBV19 to TRBJ1-4, with no clear D. Germline loops: CDR1 LNHDA, CDR2 SQIVND (reference sequence). This CDR3 comprises 15 residues. V lost 3 bases and J 0 bases, leaving 8 bases between the germline ends. CDR3 sequence: CASSIRSATNEKLFF. DNA for the CDR3: TGTGCCAGTAGTATTCGCAGTGCAACTAATGAAAAACTGTTTTTT.

This clone was observed a handful of times. This sequence joins TRBV5-1 and TRBJ1-5; D is uncertain. The CDR3 totals 15 residues. The V and J ends lost 0 bases and 0 bases respectively, with 7 bases between them. Germline lookup yields CDR1 SGHRS and CDR2 YFSETQ. The CDR3 protein is CASSLGMGSNQPQHF. The CDR3 bases are TGCGCCAGCAGCTTGGGTATGGGTAGCAATCAGCCCCAGCATTTT.